The present T cell receptor (beta chain) was sequenced within a study of tumor-infiltrating lymphocytes in oesophageal squamous cell carcinoma. The CDR3 contains 17 residues. Germline CDR1 DFQATT, CDR2 SNEGSKA (reference sequence). Trimming took 0 bases from V and 4 from J; bases not matched to a gene: 9. From the PCR reads, TCRdb called clonotypes with MiXCR, one entry per CDR3 protein. Of tens of thousands of distinct CDR3 sequences in the sample, approximately 37% were seen once. The chain is built from TRBV20-1 and TRBJ2-1, with TRBD2 identical over 10 bases. The origin of this receptor is a female donor with esophageal squamous cell carcinoma. The sequencing sample was made of esophageal tumor tissue. CDR3: CSARDPRLAGIYNEQFF. The DNA of the CDR3 is TGCAGTGCTAGAGATCCCAGACTAGCGGGTATATACAATGAGCAGTTCTTC.